The 28 T cell receptor beta chains reported below all come from one sample, sequenced in a study of blood T cell repertoires in COVID-19. Profiling relied on immunoSEQ multiplex PCR, and the TCRdb table lists in-frame clones only, not all of them. Of 200,000 to 300,000 clones listed, 65% to 90% are singletons. Material: peripheral blood. These receptors originate from a man aged 40-50 years who had recovered from COVID-19.

This sequence joins TRBV13 and TRBJ2-2, with TRBD1 identical over 7 bases. V was clipped by 5 bases and J by 1 base; unmatched bases: 4. Germline V CDR1 and CDR2: PRHDT, FYEKMQ (reference sequence). The CDR3 contains 15 residues. In nucleotides, the CDR3 is TGTGCCAGCAGCCGGGACAGATGGAACACCGGGGAGCTGTTTTTT. Its protein is CASSRDRWNTGELFF.

This sequence joins TRBV18 and TRBJ1-1, with D unclear. Trimming cost V 1 base and J 2 bases, with 8 bases left between them. Germline lookup yields CDR1 KGHSH and CDR2 LQKENI. The CDR3 sequence is 14 residues long. CDR3 region: CASSPLPVNTEAFF. As DNA, the CDR3 is TGTGCCAGCTCACCACTGCCGGTTAACACTGAAGCTTTCTTT.

This chain joins TRBV10-2 and TRBJ2-1, with 8 nucleotides matching TRBD2. The germline CDR1 and CDR2 sequences are WSHSY and SAAADI. The CDR3 contains 13 residues. V trimming: 2 bases; J trimming: 9 bases; junction bases outside the gene matches: 3. This CDR3 is CASSEGTRSEQFF. The CDR3 DNA is TGCGCCAGCAGTGAGGGGACTAGGAGTGAGCAGTTCTTC.

V is TRBV15 and J is TRBJ1-2; 11 bases are a match to TRBD1. Germline assignment: CDR1 LNHNV and CDR2 YYDKDF (reference sequence). CDR3 length: 15 residues. Losses at the gene ends were 2 bases for V and 3 bases for J; bases not matched to a gene: 2. The DNA of the CDR3 is TGTGCCACCAGCAGATGGGACAGGGGGGACTATGGCTACACCTTC. It is translated as CATSRWDRGDYGYTF. The full variable domain, rest sourced from reference TRBV15 and TRBJ1-2, is DAMVIQNPRYQVTQFGKPVTLSCSQTLNHNVMYWYQQKSSQAPKLLFHYYDKDFNNEADTPDNFQSRRPNTSFCFLDIRSPGLGDTAMYLCATSRWDRGDYGYTFGSGTRLTVV.

About this clone: The sample contains more than one DNA sequence encoding this CDR3. The genes are TRBV30 and TRBJ1-5, with a possible D match to TRBD1 (6 bases). Trimming took 0 bases from V and 4 from J, leaving 7 bases between them. The germline CDR1 and CDR2 sequences are GTSNPN and SVGIG (reference sequence). The CDR3 contains 13 residues. The CDR3 DNA sequence: TGTGCCTGGAGTGTAGGGGGAAATCAGCCCCAGCATTTT. Protein: CAWSVGGNQPQHF.

This clone was detected only a few times. The chain links TRBV3-1 (or the pseudogene TRBV3-2) to TRBJ1-2, with TRBD1 matching over 11 bases. Germline CDR1 LGHDT, CDR2 YNNKEL (reference sequence). J was trimmed by 4 bases and V by 4 bases; bases with no gene match: 5. The CDR3 runs 15 residues. CDR3 nucleotide sequence: TGTGCCAGCAGCCCGGGACAGGGGGTCCCCTATGGCTACACCTTC. As protein: CASSPGQGVPYGYTF.

V is TRBV6-2 or TRBV6-3 and J is TRBJ2-5; D possibly corresponds to TRBD2 (6 bases). V was trimmed by 2 bases and J by 5 bases, leaving 6 bases between them. The CDR3 is 12 residues long. Germline CDR1 MNHEY, CDR2 SVGEGT. The CDR3 DNA reads as TGTGCCAGCAGTTACCGGGGGGAGACCCAGTACTTC. Translation gives CASSYRGETQYF.

The genes are TRBV7-9 and TRBJ2-3, with D perhaps TRBD2 (6 bases). Trimming removed 6 bases from V and 3 bases from J, with 16 bases in between. The length of the CDR3 is 15 residues. From germline, CDR1 is SEHNR and CDR2 FQNEAQ (reference sequence). The CDR3 DNA follows: TGTGCCAGCAGTCCTCTAGCGTTTAGAACAGATACGCAGTATTTT. Translated: CASSPLAFRTDTQYF.

J is TRBJ1-2 and V is TRBV28, with a weak D call TRBD1 (6 bases). V gave up 3 bases and J gave up 4 bases, with 9 bases separating them. CDR3 length: 13 residues. Germline V gene sequence: CDR1 MDHEN, CDR2 SYDVKM. CDR3 protein: CASSFIGGYGYTF. Here the CDR3 DNA reads TGTGCCAGCAGTTTTATAGGGGGCTATGGCTACACCTTC.

The rearrangement joins TRBV27 to TRBJ2-7; the D is unclear. V lost 8 bases and J lost 0, with 5 bases in between. Germline lookup yields CDR1 MNHEY and CDR2 SMNVEV (reference sequence). The CDR3 runs 11 residues. The CDR3, as DNA: TGTGCCAGCGGGCTCTCCTACGAGCAGTACTTC. This codes for CASGLSYEQYF.

The chain employs TRBV19 and TRBJ1-2, with D possibly matching TRBD1 (6 bases). Germline V gene sequence: CDR1 LNHDA, CDR2 SQIVND (reference sequence). V was trimmed by 4 bases and J by 0 bases, leaving 9 bases between them. The CDR3 totals 14 residues. This CDR3 is CASSTNRANYGYTF. CDR3 DNA: TGTGCCAGTAGTACCAACAGGGCTAACTATGGCTACACCTTC.

This clone was seen just once. This chain joins TRBV27 and TRBJ2-1; 9 nucleotides align to TRBD1. The V gene's germline CDR1 is MNHEY and CDR2 SMNVEV (reference sequence). The length of the CDR3 is 18 residues. V was clipped by 6 bases and J by 0 bases; unmatched bases: 12. CDR3 residues: CASRRGQGATSSYNEQFF. Here the CDR3 DNA reads TGTGCCAGCAGGAGGGGACAGGGAGCAACAAGCTCCTACAATGAGCAGTTCTTC.

The chain is built from TRBV15 and TRBJ1-5; perhaps TRBD1 as D (5 bases). CDR1 and CDR2 (germline): LNHNV, YYDKDF (reference sequence). V lost 3 bases to trimming and J lost 0 bases, with 30 bases between them. This CDR3 is 22 amino acids long. CDR3 loop: CATSRPGGGRGSQVDSNQPQHF. In DNA form, the CDR3 reads TGTGCCACCAGCAGGCCGGGGGGTGGTCGGGGCTCCCAGGTGGATAGCAATCAGCCCCAGCATTTT.

The chain recombines TRBV9 with TRBJ2-2; 7 bases are a match to TRBD1. V dropped 3 bases and J dropped 5; count of bases not matched to a gene: 1. The CDR3 totals 13 residues. Germline CDR1 and CDR2: SGDLS and YYNGEE. CDR3 in DNA: TGTGCCAGCAGCGCGACAGGGACCGGGGAGCTGTTTTTT. Its protein product is CASSATGTGELFF.

The rearrangement joins TRBV19 to TRBJ1-2, with 7 bases lining up with TRBD1. The CDR3 runs to 13 residues. Germline CDR1 is LNHDA and CDR2 is SQIVND (reference sequence). Trimming took 5 bases from V and 3 from J; bases not matched to a gene: 3. CDR3 protein: CASSPTGDYGYTF. The CDR3 DNA reads TGTGCCAGTAGTCCCACAGGGGACTATGGCTACACCTTC.

This clone was seen a single time. This sequence joins TRBV7-9 and TRBJ2-7; tentatively, D is TRBD1 (5 bases). Trimming shortened V by 5 bases and J by 2 bases, and 16 bases separated the two germline ends. The CDR3 extends over 15 amino acids. Germline values: CDR1 SEHNR, CDR2 FQNEAQ (reference sequence). The CDR3 nucleotides are TGTGCCAGCAGCACGCCGGCCGACAGTACCTACGAGCAGTACTTC. This translates into CASSTPADSTYEQYF.

This clone was observed once. The gene calls are TRBV19 and TRBJ2-3, with 8 bases aligning to TRBD2. The CDR3 consists of 15 residues. CDR1 and CDR2 from the germline V gene are LNHDA and SQIVND (reference sequence). V was clipped by 9 bases and J by 4 bases; unmatched bases: 12. CDR3 DNA sequence: TGTGCCAGCTCCGGGACTAGTTTTAACCCAGATACGCAGTATTTT. Protein: CASSGTSFNPDTQYF. The full variable domain, with the rest looked up from reference TRBV19 and TRBJ2-3, is DGGITQSPKYLFRKEGQNVTLSCEQNLNHDAMYWYRQDPGQGLRLIYYSQIVNDFQKGDIAEGYSVSREKKESFPLTVTSAQKNPTAFYLCASSGTSFNPDTQYFGPGTRLTVL.

The chain has TRBV6-5 and TRBJ1-3; TRBD1 is a possible D gene (5 bases). This CDR3 has 14 amino acids. Germline loops: CDR1 MNHEY, CDR2 SVGAGI. With 7 bases removed from V and 4 bases from J, the gap between germline ends came to 14 bases. CDR3 residues: CASTLRGEGNTIYF. The DNA for the CDR3 is TGTGCCAGCACCTTAAGGGGTGAAGGAAACACCATATATTTT.

J is TRBJ1-1 and V is TRBV5-1; D gene ambiguous. The germline V gene encodes CDR1 SGHRS and CDR2 YFSETQ. CDR3 size: 13 residues. With 2 bases removed from V and 0 bases from J, the gap between germline ends came to 5 bases. As DNA, the CDR3 is TGCGCCAGCAGCTTATCCGTGAACACTGAAGCTTTCTTT. Amino acids: CASSLSVNTEAFF.

The chain links TRBV5-1 to TRBJ2-3; TRBD2 agrees at 8 bases. Germline trimming cut 4 bases from V and 5 bases from J; bases unmatched to any gene: 9. The CDR3 has 15 amino acids. The V gene's germline CDR1 is SGHRS and CDR2 YFSETQ. The CDR3 is CASSEGTAGEDTQYF. CDR3 DNA: TGCGCCAGCAGCGAAGGAACAGCGGGAGAAGATACGCAGTATTTT.

The chain couples TRBV6-5 to TRBJ2-1, with a tentative D call TRBD1 (6 bases). Germline V gene sequence: CDR1 MNHEY, CDR2 SVGAGI. CDR3 length: 13 residues. V lost 5 bases and J 5 bases, leaving 10 bases between the germline ends. CDR3 protein: CASSPDSNNEQFF. CDR3 bases: TGTGCCAGCAGTCCGGACAGCAACAATGAGCAGTTCTTC.

This clone was counted a single time. The chain recombines TRBV2 with TRBJ2-7, with D perhaps TRBD1 (6 bases). The germline CDR1 and CDR2 sequences are SNHLY and FYNNEI. V lost 2 bases, J lost 1 base, and 9 bases lay in between. The CDR3 loop spans 14 amino acids. The CDR3 DNA reads TGTGCCAGCAGTGAAATGGACAGTTCCTACGAGCAGTACTTC. As protein: CASSEMDSSYEQYF.

The rearrangement links TRBV30 to TRBJ2-1, with D unclear. The CDR3 spans 10 residues. Germline V CDR1 and CDR2: GTSNPN, SVGIG (reference sequence). V dropped 3 bases and J dropped 7 bases, with 4 bases sitting between them. CDR3 sequence reads: CAWSGNEQFF. CDR3 bases: TGTGCCTGGAGCGGGAATGAGCAGTTCTTC.

This clone appeared a single time. V and J are TRBV14 and TRBJ2-7; 7 bases agree with TRBD2. The CDR3 is made up of 13 amino acids. CDR1 is SGHDN, CDR2 FVKESK, per germline. V trimming: 4 bases; J trimming: 2 bases; junction bases outside the gene matches: 2. As DNA, the CDR3 is TGTGCCAGCAGCCGCGGGACTACCTACGAGCAGTACTTC. Translation gives CASSRGTTYEQYF.

The V gene is TRBV3-1 (or the pseudogene TRBV3-2), the J gene TRBJ2-1; 8 bases agree with TRBD2. Trimming took 0 bases from V and 9 from J; bases not matched to a gene: 13. CDR1 LGHDT and CDR2 YNNKEL come from the germline V gene (reference sequence). The CDR3 is made up of 17 amino acids. This chain's CDR3 is CASSQDFGRGVLREQFF. In nucleotides, the CDR3 is TGTGCCAGCAGCCAAGATTTCGGGCGGGGGGTATTGCGTGAGCAGTTCTTC.

The rearrangement uses TRBV27 and TRBJ2-6, with D perhaps TRBD1 (5 bases). The CDR3 is made up of 15 amino acids. CDR1 is MNHEY, CDR2 SMNVEV, per germline (reference sequence). The ends were cut back, 4 bases at V and 0 bases at J, with 7 bases in the middle. CDR3 in amino acids: CASSSTASGANVLTF. The CDR3 DNA reads TGTGCCAGCAGTTCGACAGCCTCTGGGGCCAACGTCCTGACTTTC.

This chain uses TRBV4-3 with TRBJ2-5, with 10 bases matching TRBD1. Germline lookup yields CDR1 LGHNA and CDR2 YSLEER. The V segment lost 3 bases and the J segment 4 bases; nucleotides outside the gene matches: 17. The length of the CDR3 is 19 residues. The CDR3 reads CASSHAGGSRDRGPETQYF. The CDR3 DNA is TGCGCCAGCAGCCACGCTGGGGGCTCCCGGGACAGGGGTCCAGAGACCCAGTACTTC.

The chain uses TRBV5-6 and TRBJ1-4, with 7 bases that match TRBD1. With 4 bases clipped from V and 2 bases from J, the junction kept 5 bases outside the gene matches. The CDR3 length is 15 residues. Germline loops: CDR1 SGHDT, CDR2 YYEEEE. The CDR3 nucleotides are TGTGCCAGCAGCCCCACAGGGGAGACTAATGAAAAACTGTTTTTT. Encoded protein: CASSPTGETNEKLFF.